Below, one TCR beta chain is given with its context. No cognate antigen has been identified for it. No base-level quality is on record; no much larger clone is a single base apart. This specimen comes from a study of post-analysis software for immune sequencing data (dated by TCRdb to the mid-2010s). Study-wide context: Recorded disease courses included relapsing-remitting, secondary progressive and progressive-relapsing multiple sclerosis, with some patients lacking subtype annotation. The multiple sclerosis patient repertoires were compared with approximately 11 previously published healthy control repertoires from donors aged about 6 to 26 years. A subset of samples was prepared in parallel using single-end sample barcoding, then pooled and co-amplified after Illumina adapter ligation. General conclusions and limits of the study: The multiple sclerosis patient group was slightly younger than the control group. Direct clustering with F measure revealed strong co-clustering of samples prepared in the same batch, which led to a batch-effect correction. Patients showed significantly higher frequencies than controls for five TRBV segments, among them TRBV5-6, TRBV5-1 and TRBV20-1. Significantly lower normalized Chao1 diversity was found in multiple sclerosis patients than in controls, suggesting substantial peripheral T-cell clonal expansion.

To demonstrate the VDJtools post-analysis software, TCR beta repertoires were profiled from the peripheral blood of roughly 12 young patients with multiple sclerosis. The multiple sclerosis patients were children and adolescents ranging in age from about 6 to 16 years. Library preparation used PCR. Sequencing used an Illumina HiSeq 2500. To reduce PCR and sequencing biases, unique molecular identifiers were built into the TCR beta cDNA libraries. Every 1 to 10 million input T cells yielded roughly 0.5 million cDNA molecules, meaning each molecule approximated one T cell. The same protocol used for the earlier healthy control dataset was applied to prepare and sequence the patient libraries. Samples belonging to the same batch were prepared together, multiplexed and sequenced on a shared HiSeq lane. The source study handled its data this way. MIGEC was used to process the raw barcoded reads, and molecular identifier groups with only a single read were discarded before consensus assembly and CDR3 extraction. VDJtools was used for post-analysis of the clonotype tables, with diversity normalized by down-sampling every dataset to the smallest sample size. To correct batch-related cross-sample contamination, repertoire overlap clustering matched CDR3 amino acid sequences but not nucleotide sequences. TCRdb trimmed public reads at Q25 via fastp, called clones via MiXCR and kept in-frame beta chains. Duplicate CDR3 protein sequences are folded into a single record with the most common DNA and genes. The V and J calls here are based on TCRdb, not the publication. This sample lists about 820,000 distinct CDR3 sequences; approximately 53% were detected once. Together, the top ten hold approximately 4.2% of the sample.

The CDR3 has 13 amino acids, counting the end cysteine and phenylalanine. Only the CDR3 DNA stays, 39 bases, in frame from base 1. Looking up the germline V gene yields CDR1 SGDLS and CDR2 YYNGEE. What was sequenced was blood. This TCR derives from a girl under 18 with multiple sclerosis. This sequence uses TRBV9 and TRBJ2-5; no confident D gene assignment can be made. The end of the DNA is better explained by TRBJ2-7, so the J call may be wrong. The bases read TGTGCCAGCAGCGCCATTGGTCCCTACGAGCAGTACTTC. Its protein product is CASSAIGPYEQYF.